What follows are 13 T cell receptor beta chains derived from one specimen sequenced in a study of cytomegalovirus exposure and HLA in healthy donors. The study ran its PCR with 60 Vbeta and 13 Jbeta primers. This table comes from immunoSEQ multiplex PCR, and its TCRdb copy is limited to in-frame clones, with some not included. Of approximately 150,000 clones listed, less than 85% are singletons. Sequencing input: PBMCs. The receptor set was obtained from a man in his 60s in good health and CMV-seronegative.

This clone was seen only a few times. This chain uses TRBV14 with TRBJ2-1; D is unclear. The germline V gene has CDR1 SGHDN and CDR2 FVKESK. V lost 2 bases and J 8 bases, leaving 16 bases between the germline ends. The CDR3 runs to 15 residues. This CDR3 is CASSQNLGSFYEQFF. The CDR3 bases are TGTGCCAGCAGCCAAAACCTCGGTAGCTTCTATGAGCAGTTCTTC.

Here the CDR3 reads CASSWTGQGDYEQYF. DNA for the CDR3: TGTGCCAGCAGCTGGACGGGACAGGGAGACTACGAGCAGTACTTC. This sequence joins TRBV11-2 and TRBJ2-7, with TRBD1 matching over 9 bases. The V and J ends lost 4 bases and 3 bases, in that order; junction bases with no gene match: 7. This CDR3 region has 15 residues. Germline V CDR1 and CDR2: SGHAT, FQNNGV.

The rearrangement joins TRBV11-3 to TRBJ2-7; 8 nucleotides align to TRBD1. V lost 5 bases, J lost 6 bases, and 9 bases stayed unmatched. CDR1 and CDR2 from the germline V gene are SGHNT and YENEEA. CDR3 size: 14 residues. The DNA of the CDR3 is TGTGCCAGCAGCCCCCGGACAGGGAAACCCGAGCAGTACTTC. Translation: CASSPRTGKPEQYF.

The chain uses TRBV18 and TRBJ2-7; 8 nucleotides match TRBD1. The J segment lost 2 bases and the V segment lost 4 bases, leaving 4 bases of the junction unmatched. CDR3 length: 14 amino acids. The germline V gene has CDR1 KGHSH and CDR2 LQKENI. In DNA form, the CDR3 reads TGTGCCAGCTCACAGTGGACAGGGACCTACGAGCAGTACTTC. Protein sequence: CASSQWTGTYEQYF. The complete variable domain, with remaining parts taken from reference TRBV18 and TRBJ2-7, reads NAGVMQNPRHLVRRRGQEARLRCSPMKGHSHVYWYRQLPEEGLKFMVYLQKENIIDESGMPKERFSAEFPKEGPSILRIQQVVRGDSAAYFCASSQWTGTYEQYFGPGTRLTVT.

The chain is built from TRBV5-1 and TRBJ2-2, with 7 bases lining up with TRBD1. The CDR3 length is 16 residues. Trimming at V came to 0 bases and at J to 0 bases, leaving 2 bases not matched to a gene. Per germline, CDR1 SGHRS and CDR2 YFSETQ. The CDR3 nucleotides are TGCGCCAGCAGCTTGGAGGGACAGACGAACACCGGGGAGCTGTTTTTT. Its translation is CASSLEGQTNTGELFF.

As for this clone: An end of the junction does not agree with germline; a read error may underlie this. The V call is TRBV7-9, the J call TRBJ1-2; D is possibly TRBD1 (6 bases). CDR3 length: 14 residues. CDR1 and CDR2 (germline): SEHNR, FQNEAQ (reference sequence). The CDR3 nucleotides read TGTTCCAGCAGCGCTGGGGGCAGTGGCTATGGCTACACCTTC. Translating gives CSSSAGGSGYGYTF.

V is TRBV19 and J is TRBJ1-4; D gene unclear. The ends were cut back, 3 bases at V and 0 bases at J, with 11 bases in the middle. The CDR3 contains 16 residues. Per germline, CDR1 LNHDA and CDR2 SQIVND (reference sequence). This CDR3 reads CASSIPLGATNEKLFF. CDR3 bases: TGTGCCAGTAGTATTCCACTCGGGGCAACTAATGAAAAACTGTTTTTT. Based on the CDR3 plus reference TRBV19 and TRBJ1-4, the full variable domain is DGGITQSPKYLFRKEGQNVTLSCEQNLNHDAMYWYRQDPGQGLRLIYYSQIVNDFQKGDIAEGYSVSREKKESFPLTVTSAQKNPTAFYLCASSIPLGATNEKLFFGSGTQLSVL.

The chain is built from TRBV6-5 and TRBJ1-1, with 7 bases matching TRBD1. CDR3 size: 10 residues. CDR1 and CDR2 (germline): MNHEY, SVGAGI. V dropped 8 bases and J dropped 8; count of bases not matched to a gene: 2. CDR3 nucleotide sequence: TGTGCCAGCGGGGACAGCGAAGCTTTCTTT. Translation: CASGDSEAFF.

The sample holds one count of this clone. The V gene is TRBV2, the J gene TRBJ2-2, with TRBD2 matching over 13 bases. CDR1 and CDR2 (germline): SNHLY, FYNNEI. Losses at the gene ends were 8 bases for V and 0 bases for J; bases not matched to a gene: 6. There are 17 residues in the CDR3. CDR3: CASVRLAGGTNTGELFF. The CDR3 region has the DNA TGTGCCAGCGTTCGACTAGCGGGGGGTACGAACACCGGGGAGCTGTTTTTT.

The chain links TRBV18 to TRBJ1-6, with 8 bases identical to TRBD1. After removal of 6 bases from V and 2 bases from J, the junction contained 9 bases not matched to a gene. The CDR3 is 17 amino acids. Germline values: CDR1 KGHSH, CDR2 LQKENI. The CDR3 coding sequence is TGTGCCAGCTCTACCACCAGACAGGGGCCCTATAATTCACCCCTCCACTTT. Its protein product is CASSTTRQGPYNSPLHF.

The rearrangement joins TRBV29-1 to TRBJ2-7; TRBD1 aligns across 7 bases. The CDR3 consists of 13 residues. CDR1 is SQVTM, CDR2 ANQGSEA, per germline. With V trimmed by 6 bases and J by 3 bases, 8 bases remained unmatched. CDR3 nucleotides: TGCAGCGTGGATGGACAGGCAAACTACGAGCAGTACTTC. Translation gives CSVDGQANYEQYF.

The rearrangement uses TRBV5-1 and TRBJ2-3; 11 bases map to TRBD2. J lost 3 bases, V lost 4 bases, and 4 bases had no gene match. Per the germline V gene, CDR1 is SGHRS and CDR2 is YFSETQ. The CDR3 consists of 15 residues. The CDR3 sequence is CASSLWTSGTDTQYF. CDR3 in DNA: TGCGCCAGCAGCCTTTGGACTAGCGGGACAGATACGCAGTATTTT. The variable domain in full, with the rest retrieved from reference TRBV5-1 and TRBJ2-3, is KAGVTQTPRYLIKTRGQQVTLSCSPISGHRSVSWYQQTPGQGLQFLFEYFSETQRNKGNFPGRFSGRQFSNSRSEMNVSTLELGDSALYLCASSLWTSGTDTQYFGPGTRLTVL.

The J gene is TRBJ1-2, the V gene TRBV30; weak D call: TRBD1 (5 bases). Trimming took off 3 bases at V and 4 bases at J, with 15 bases between the two ends. CDR3 length: 14 residues. Germline CDR1 is GTSNPN and CDR2 is SVGIG (reference sequence). In DNA, the CDR3 is TGTGCCTGGAGGACTCCAGGGTCTGGCTATGGCTACACCTTC. It is translated as CAWRTPGSGYGYTF. Together with reference TRBV30 and TRBJ1-2, the CDR3 gives the full variable domain: SQTIHQWPATLVQPVGSPLSLECTVEGTSNPNLYWYRQAAGRGLQLLFYSVGIGQISSEVPQNLSASRPQDRQFILSSKKLLLSDSGFYLCAWRTPGSGYGYTFGSGTRLTVV.